The rows below give T cell receptor beta chains drawn from one sample of a study of blood T cell repertoires in COVID-19. Clones were read by immunoSEQ multiplex PCR, and TCRdb kept only the in-frame ones, dropping some. Of tens of thousands of clones listed, about 85% are singletons. The sequenced sample consisted of peripheral blood. All receptors derive from an elderly woman with COVID-19, enrolled during active disease. Both conserved end residues are part of each CDR3. The order of the fields is V gene, J gene, CDR3 protein.

TRBV27	TRBJ1-3	CASSLSRVAGNTIYF
TRBV27	TRBJ1-6	CASSWSQASYNSPLHF
TRBV19	TRBJ2-7	CASSIRQGNYEQYF
TRBV18	TRBJ1-1	CASSDRVTEAFF
TRBV27	TRBJ1-6	CASSWTGPNSPLHF
TRBV3-1/TRBV3-2	TRBJ2-5	CASSQDDTGWRETQYF
TRBV19	TRBJ1-5	CASSISNQPQHF
TRBV7-2	TRBJ2-7	CASSLVLPYEQYF
TRBV5-1	TRBJ2-3	CASSSGRLAGEDTQYF
TRBV9	TRBJ2-3	CASSLEWASTDTQYF
TRBV12-3/TRBV12-4	TRBJ2-7	CASTRDSSYEQYF
TRBV2	TRBJ1-2	CASNRQGGDGYTF
TRBV7-6	TRBJ2-5	CASSLERTSGQETQYF
TRBV2	TRBJ2-3	CASCGAADTQYF
TRBV7-9	TRBJ1-5	CASSLNGWGQGSNQPQHF